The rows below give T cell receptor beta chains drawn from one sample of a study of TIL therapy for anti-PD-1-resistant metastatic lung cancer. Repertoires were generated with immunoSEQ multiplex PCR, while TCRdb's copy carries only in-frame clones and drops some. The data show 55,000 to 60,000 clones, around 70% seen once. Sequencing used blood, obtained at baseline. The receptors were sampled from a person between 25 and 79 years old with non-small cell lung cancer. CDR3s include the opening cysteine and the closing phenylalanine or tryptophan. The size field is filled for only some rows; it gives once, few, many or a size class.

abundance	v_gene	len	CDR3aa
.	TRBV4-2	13	CASSQERGEKLFF
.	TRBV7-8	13	CASRGGSGNTIYF
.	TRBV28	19	CASRPRWGQILWSSYEQYF
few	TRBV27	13	CASSLTGRDGYTF
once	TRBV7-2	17	CASSLYGQSSSGNTIYF
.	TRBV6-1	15	CASRGGWGSNQPQHF
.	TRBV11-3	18	CASSSEPGHTPWTGELFF
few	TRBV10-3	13	CAISDGGPYEQYF
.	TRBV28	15	CASSSTGGARPEAFF
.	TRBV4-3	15	CASSQDSGLAQPQYF
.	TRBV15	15	CATSRLELRGQEQYF
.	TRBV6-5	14	CASSFRGRGTEAFF
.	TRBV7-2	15	CASSLVSGVADTQYF
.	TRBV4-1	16	CASSRHTSGGTDTQYF
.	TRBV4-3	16	CASSQVLAGGPYEQYF
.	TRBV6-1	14	CSSSHRAGDNEQFF